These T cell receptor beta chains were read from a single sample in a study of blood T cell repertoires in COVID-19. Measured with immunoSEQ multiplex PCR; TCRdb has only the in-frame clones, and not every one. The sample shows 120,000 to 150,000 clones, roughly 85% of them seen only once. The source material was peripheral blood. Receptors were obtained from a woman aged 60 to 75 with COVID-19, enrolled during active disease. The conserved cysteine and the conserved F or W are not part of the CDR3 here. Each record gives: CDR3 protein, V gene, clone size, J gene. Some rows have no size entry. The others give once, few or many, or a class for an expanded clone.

ASSRAPTTGLKDQPQH,TRBV23-1,NA,TRBJ1-5
ASSQVLAGGQETQY,TRBV3-1/TRBV3-2,NA,TRBJ2-5
ASSPAKGNYRGIGYGYT,TRBV7-9,NA,TRBJ1-2
AWAGTGGDPFNQPQH,TRBV30,once,TRBJ1-5
ASSEVLAGATYEQY,TRBV2,NA,TRBJ2-7
ASSTGVRGYT,TRBV19,NA,TRBJ1-2
ASSAMGGQQETQY,TRBV7-6,NA,TRBJ2-5
ATSPGTGSFYGYT,TRBV15,NA,TRBJ1-2
ASSLRGTGNYEQY,TRBV7-3,NA,TRBJ2-7
SVDMGGYT,TRBV29-1,NA,TRBJ1-2
ASSLVSAGGGELF,TRBV11-3,NA,TRBJ2-2
ASSGFDSWDYGYT,TRBV7-9,NA,TRBJ1-2
ASSYSQGWTEAF,TRBV6-5,NA,TRBJ1-1
ASSLEGVNTEAF,TRBV5-4,NA,TRBJ1-1
ASSPRGLVPQETQY,TRBV18,NA,TRBJ2-5
ASSIWAVEKLF,TRBV19,NA,TRBJ1-4
ASSPVLSYSNQPQH,TRBV27,NA,TRBJ1-5
ASSLSSGWQETQY,TRBV27,few,TRBJ2-5
ASSPIGASGANVLT,TRBV18,NA,TRBJ2-6
ASSQNRRVEFYNEQF,TRBV5-5,NA,TRBJ2-1
ASSSGTGITEAF,TRBV6-5,NA,TRBJ1-1
ALTLDYGYT,TRBV30,NA,TRBJ1-2
ASSIILPTGTNEKLF,TRBV19,NA,TRBJ1-4
ASSEDPGETQY,TRBV5-4,NA,TRBJ2-5
ATSPGDGRLQETQY,TRBV24-1,NA,TRBJ2-5
ASIPEAYNEQF,TRBV6-5,NA,TRBJ2-1
ASSQVLNSNQPQH,TRBV4-1,NA,TRBJ1-5
ASSSLTKTGRDGYT,TRBV7-9,few,TRBJ1-2
ASTGRVGKTNYGYT,TRBV19,NA,TRBJ1-2
ASRRIGGYEQY,TRBV27,NA,TRBJ2-7
ASSQDLAGDREQY,TRBV3-1/TRBV3-2,NA,TRBJ2-7
ASSVDQQFNNEQY,TRBV9,NA,TRBJ2-7
ASSQTGGPYHYGYT,TRBV4-2,NA,TRBJ1-2
ASLQAYNEQF,TRBV2,NA,TRBJ2-1
ASSPDRASYEQY,TRBV7-9,NA,TRBJ2-7
ASSLGSAGNYEKLF,TRBV5-6,NA,TRBJ1-4
ASSPIPGETQY,TRBV18,NA,TRBJ2-5
ASSQVRDNLNYGYT,TRBV4-1,NA,TRBJ1-2
ASSAEQGTMNTEAF,TRBV2,NA,TRBJ1-1
ASSRREAPGNTIY,TRBV6-6,NA,TRBJ1-3
ASSLLGANYGYT,TRBV5-5,once,TRBJ1-2
ASSQDRDRDSYEQY,TRBV4-1,NA,TRBJ2-7
ASSLMTDNYGYT,TRBV7-6,NA,TRBJ1-2
ATSDWSFGTDTQY,TRBV24-1,NA,TRBJ2-3
ASREGATNEKLF,TRBV6-5,NA,TRBJ1-4
ASSIGILGGYT,TRBV19,NA,TRBJ1-2
ASSLDQGGYNEQF,TRBV5-1,NA,TRBJ2-1
AVGQSYEQY,TRBV19,NA,TRBJ2-7
ASSYGWAARSYEQY,TRBV6-2/TRBV6-3,few,TRBJ2-7
ASSQDSAARFLDGYT,TRBV14,NA,TRBJ1-2
ASSPAGPSRLAPYEQY,TRBV7-9,NA,TRBJ2-7
ASSVYDNSPLH,TRBV9,NA,TRBJ1-6
SAKDTTNTEAF,TRBV29-1,NA,TRBJ1-1
ASSRVGLGREVEKLF,TRBV4-3,NA,TRBJ1-4
ASSLAHSAGGTEAF,TRBV5-4,NA,TRBJ1-1
AKNPSGTPSYNEQF,TRBV6-9,NA,TRBJ2-1
ASSEWATGPEAF,TRBV7-9,NA,TRBJ1-1
ASSLEGIANYGYT,TRBV5-1,NA,TRBJ1-2
ASMETNAYEQY,TRBV19,many,TRBJ2-7